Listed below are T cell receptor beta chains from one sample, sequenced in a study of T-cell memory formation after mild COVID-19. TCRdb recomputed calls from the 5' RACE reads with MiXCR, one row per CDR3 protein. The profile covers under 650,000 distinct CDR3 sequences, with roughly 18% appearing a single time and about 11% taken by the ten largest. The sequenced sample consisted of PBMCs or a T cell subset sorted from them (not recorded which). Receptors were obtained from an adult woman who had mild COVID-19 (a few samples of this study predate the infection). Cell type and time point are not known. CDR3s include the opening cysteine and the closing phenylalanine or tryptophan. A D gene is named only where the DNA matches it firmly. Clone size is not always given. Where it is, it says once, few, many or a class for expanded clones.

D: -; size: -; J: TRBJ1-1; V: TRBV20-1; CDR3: CSAAWTENTEAFF; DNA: TGCAGTGCTGCCTGGACAGAGAACACTGAAGCTTTCTTT
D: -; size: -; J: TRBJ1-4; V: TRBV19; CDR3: CASSIDSQGYASNEKLFF; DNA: TGTGCCAGTAGTATAGATTCGCAGGGATATGCGTCTAATGAAAAACTGTTTTTT
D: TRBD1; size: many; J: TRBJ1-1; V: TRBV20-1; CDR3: CRGQGGPGEAFF; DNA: TGCAGGGGACAGGGAGGCCCCGGTGAAGCTTTCTTT
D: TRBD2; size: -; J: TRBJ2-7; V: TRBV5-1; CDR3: CASSWDEREGSYEQYF; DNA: TGCGCCAGCAGCTGGGATGAGCGGGAGGGCTCCTACGAGCAGTACTTC
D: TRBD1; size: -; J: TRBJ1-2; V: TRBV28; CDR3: CASSLYLQGDGYTF; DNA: TGTGCCAGCAGTTTATACCTGCAGGGGGATGGCTACACCTTC
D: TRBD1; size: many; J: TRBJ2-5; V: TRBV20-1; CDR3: CSAGDRGLIETQYF; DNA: TGCAGTGCCGGTGACAGGGGGCTTATCGAGACCCAGTACTTC
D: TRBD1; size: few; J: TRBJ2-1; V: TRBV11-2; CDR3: CASSLDPDRGYNEQFF; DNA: TGTGCCAGCAGCTTAGACCCGGACAGGGGCTACAATGAGCAGTTCTTC
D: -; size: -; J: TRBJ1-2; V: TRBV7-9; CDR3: CASSLGPGQGIYGYTF; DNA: TGTGCCAGCAGCTTAGGTCCGGGACAAGGAATCTATGGCTACACCTTC
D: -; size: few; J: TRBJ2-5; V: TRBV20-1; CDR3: CSARVGGWGVGSETQYF; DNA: TGCAGTGCTAGAGTGGGGGGATGGGGGGTCGGTTCGGAGACCCAGTACTTC
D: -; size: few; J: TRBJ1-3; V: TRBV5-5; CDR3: CASSYDTLGSGNTIYF; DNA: TGTGCCAGCAGCTATGACACCTTGGGCTCTGGAAACACCATATATTTT
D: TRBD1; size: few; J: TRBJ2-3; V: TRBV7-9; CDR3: CASSLAQGAVTDTQYF; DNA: TGTGCCAGCAGCTTAGCACAGGGGGCGGTCACAGATACGCAGTATTTT
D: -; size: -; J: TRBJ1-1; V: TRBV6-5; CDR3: CASRAGGRMNTEAFF; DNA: TGTGCCAGCAGAGCGGGTGGGCGCATGAACACTGAAGCTTTCTTT
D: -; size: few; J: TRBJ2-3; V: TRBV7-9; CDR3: CASSWERDNFLEADTQYF; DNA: TGTGCCAGCAGCTGGGAACGGGACAACTTTTTAGAGGCAGATACGCAGTATTTT
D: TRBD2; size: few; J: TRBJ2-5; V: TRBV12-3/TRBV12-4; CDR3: CASSFGLAGLQETQYF; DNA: TGTGCCAGCAGCTTCGGACTAGCGGGACTCCAAGAGACCCAGTACTTC
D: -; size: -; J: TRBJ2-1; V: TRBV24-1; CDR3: CATSDPGLNEQFF; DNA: TGTGCCACCAGTGACCCGGGACTCAATGAGCAGTTCTTC
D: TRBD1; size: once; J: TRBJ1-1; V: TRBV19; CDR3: CASSIVVFRGTEAFF; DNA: TGTGCCAGTAGTATCGTCGTCTTCAGGGGGACTGAAGCTTTCTTT
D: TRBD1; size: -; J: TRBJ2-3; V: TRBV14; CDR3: CASSRQGAQDTQYF; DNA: TGTGCCAGCAGCCGACAGGGGGCTCAAGATACGCAGTATTTT